This T cell receptor beta chain appears in the sequencing data of a study of T cell responses to AZD1222 COVID-19 vaccine. Overall study results and limits: Recipients of two AZD1222 doses showed rising Spike-specific TCR breadth and depth. Repertoires were collected only later (after the peak T cell response had occurred). Possibly, clonal diversity was underestimated; donors were largely white British and included more females. Along spike, vaccine-associated CD4 TCRs were found throughout, with dominance at 160-218 and 743-854.

Produced via immunoSEQ multiplex PCR; TCRdb's table is partial and in-frame only. The sample includes about 160,000 clones, about 91% seen only once; the top ten take about 4.5%. This clone is a singleton in its sample. The antigen is undetermined. Trimming took off 2 bases at V and 7 bases at J, with 12 bases between the two ends. This CDR3 comprises 13 residues. Germline assignment: CDR1 KGHSH and CDR2 LQKENI. The clonotype was recovered from an adult in good health. The rearrangement joins TRBV18 to TRBJ2-7; D possibly matches TRBD1 or TRBD2 (5 bases each). The starting material was peripheral blood, obtained on day 0 of MenACWY control vaccination. This CDR3 is CASSPEGSGEQYF. The CDR3 coding sequence is TGTGCCAGCTCACCAGAGGGGAGCGGAGAGCAGTACTTC.